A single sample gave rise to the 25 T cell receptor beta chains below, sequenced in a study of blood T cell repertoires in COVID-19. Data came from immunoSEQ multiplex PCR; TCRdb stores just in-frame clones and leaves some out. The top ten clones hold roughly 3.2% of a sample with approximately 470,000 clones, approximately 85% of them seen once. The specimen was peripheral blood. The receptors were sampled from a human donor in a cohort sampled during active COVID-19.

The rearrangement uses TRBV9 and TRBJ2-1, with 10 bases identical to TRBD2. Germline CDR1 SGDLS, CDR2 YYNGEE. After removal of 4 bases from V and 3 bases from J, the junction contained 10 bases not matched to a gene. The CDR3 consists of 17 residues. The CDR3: CASSYSFTSGVYNEQFF. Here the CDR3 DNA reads TGTGCCAGCAGCTATTCCTTTACTAGCGGGGTCTACAATGAGCAGTTCTTC.

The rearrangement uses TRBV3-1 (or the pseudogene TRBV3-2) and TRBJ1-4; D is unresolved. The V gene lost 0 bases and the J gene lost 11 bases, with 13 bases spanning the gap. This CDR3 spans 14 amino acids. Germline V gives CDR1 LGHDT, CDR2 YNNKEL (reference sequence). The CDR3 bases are TGTGCCAGCAGCCAAGATAGCGGCCCCGGGAAACTGTTTTTT. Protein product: CASSQDSGPGKLFF.

The CDR3 DNA sequence: TGTGCCAGCAGCTTTCGGGGATTAGGCTATAATTCACCCCTCCACTTT. Translation: CASSFRGLGYNSPLHF. The J gene is TRBJ1-6, the V gene TRBV11-2; no clear D gene. Looked up from germline, CDR1 is SGHAT and CDR2 is FQNNGV. The CDR3 covers 16 residues. Trimming cost V 3 bases and J 3 bases, with 12 bases left between them. The complete variable domain, with remaining parts taken from reference TRBV11-2 and TRBJ1-6, reads EAGVAQSPRYKIIEKRQSVAFWCNPISGHATLYWYQQILGQGPKLLIQFQNNGVVDDSQLPKDRFSAERLKGVDSTLKIQPAKLEDSAVYLCASSFRGLGYNSPLHFGNGTRLTVT.

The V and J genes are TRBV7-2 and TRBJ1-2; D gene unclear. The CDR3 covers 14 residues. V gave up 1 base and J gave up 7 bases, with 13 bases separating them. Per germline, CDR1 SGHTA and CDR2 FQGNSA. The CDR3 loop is CASSLVPSWAGYTF. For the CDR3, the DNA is TGTGCCAGCAGCTTAGTCCCGTCCTGGGCTGGCTACACCTTC.

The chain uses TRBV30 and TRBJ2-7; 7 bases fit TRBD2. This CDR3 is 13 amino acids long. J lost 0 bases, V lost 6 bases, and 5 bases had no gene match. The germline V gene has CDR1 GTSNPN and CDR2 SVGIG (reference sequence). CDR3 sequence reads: CACPRGSSYEQYF. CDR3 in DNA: TGTGCCTGCCCGCGGGGGAGCTCCTACGAGCAGTACTTC.

The CDR3 DNA follows: TGTGCCAGCAGACCCGGGACAGGGGGCGAAGAGACCCAGTACTTC. This codes for CASRPGTGGEETQYF. The chain couples TRBV5-8 to TRBJ2-5, with 12 bases fitting TRBD1. Germline CDR1 reads SGHTS; CDR2 reads YDEGEE. The CDR3 runs 15 residues. J lost 3 bases, V lost 5 bases, and 5 bases had no gene match. Full variable domain (rest looked up from reference TRBV5-8 and TRBJ2-5): EAGVTQSPTHLIKTRGQQATLRCSPISGHTSVYWYQQALGLGLQFLLWYDEGEERNRGNFPPRFSGRQFPNYSSELNVNALELEDSALYLCASRPGTGGEETQYFGPGTRLLVL.

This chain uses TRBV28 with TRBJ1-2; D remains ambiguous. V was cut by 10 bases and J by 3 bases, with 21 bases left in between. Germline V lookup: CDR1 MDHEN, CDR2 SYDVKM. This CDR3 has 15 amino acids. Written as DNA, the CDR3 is TGTGCCATCGCCGGAGGACTCCGGAGGGACTATGGCTACACCTTC. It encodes CAIAGGLRRDYGYTF.

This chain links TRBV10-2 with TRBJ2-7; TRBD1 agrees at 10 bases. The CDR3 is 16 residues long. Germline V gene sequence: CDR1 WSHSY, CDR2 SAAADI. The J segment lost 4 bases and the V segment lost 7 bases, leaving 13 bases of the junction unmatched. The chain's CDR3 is CASTPGQGPAFYEQYF. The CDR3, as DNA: TGCGCCAGCACTCCGGGACAGGGGCCAGCTTTTTACGAGCAGTACTTC.

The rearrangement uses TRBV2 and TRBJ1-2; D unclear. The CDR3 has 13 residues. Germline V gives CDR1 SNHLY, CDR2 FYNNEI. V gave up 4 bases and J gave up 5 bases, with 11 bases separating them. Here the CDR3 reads CASSVGERYGYTF. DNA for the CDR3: TGTGCCAGCAGTGTCGGAGAGAGATATGGCTACACCTTC.

The CDR3 DNA reads TGTGCCAGCAGACACGGGACTAGTGGGAACACCGGGGAGCTGTTTTTT. As protein: CASRHGTSGNTGELFF. V is TRBV27 and J is TRBJ2-2, with 8 bases lining up with TRBD2. Looked up from germline, CDR1 is MNHEY and CDR2 is SMNVEV (reference sequence). The CDR3 covers 16 residues. With V trimmed by 6 bases and J by 1 base, 7 bases remained unmatched.

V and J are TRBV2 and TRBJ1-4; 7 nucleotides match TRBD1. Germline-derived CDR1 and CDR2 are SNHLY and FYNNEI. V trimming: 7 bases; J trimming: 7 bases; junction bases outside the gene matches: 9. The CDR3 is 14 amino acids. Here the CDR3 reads CASTLWTGSEKLFF. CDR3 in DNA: TGTGCCAGCACCCTCTGGACAGGAAGTGAAAAACTGTTTTTT.

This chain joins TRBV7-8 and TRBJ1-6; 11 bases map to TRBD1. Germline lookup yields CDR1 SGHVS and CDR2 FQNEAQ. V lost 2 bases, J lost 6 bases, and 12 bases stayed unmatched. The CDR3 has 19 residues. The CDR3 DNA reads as TGTGCCAGCAGCTTAAACTTCGCAACCGGGACAGGGGGTAATTCACCCCTCCACTTT. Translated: CASSLNFATGTGGNSPLHF. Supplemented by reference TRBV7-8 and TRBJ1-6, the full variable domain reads GAGVSQSPRYKVAKRGQDVALRCDPISGHVSLFWYQQALGQGPEFLTYFQNEAQLDKSGLPSDRFFAERPEGSVSTLKIQRTQQEDSAVYLCASSLNFATGTGGNSPLHFGNGTRLTVT.

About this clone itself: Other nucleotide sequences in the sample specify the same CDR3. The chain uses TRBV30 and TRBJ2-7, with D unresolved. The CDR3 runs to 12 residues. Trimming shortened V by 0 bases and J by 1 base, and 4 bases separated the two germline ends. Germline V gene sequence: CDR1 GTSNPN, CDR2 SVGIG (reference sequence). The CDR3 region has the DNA TGTGCCTGGAGTGTACTGTCCTACGAGCAGTACTTC. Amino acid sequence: CAWSVLSYEQYF. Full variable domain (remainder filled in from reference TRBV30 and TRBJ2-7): SQTIHQWPATLVQPVGSPLSLECTVEGTSNPNLYWYRQAAGRGLQLLFYSVGIGQISSEVPQNLSASRPQDRQFILSSKKLLLSDSGFYLCAWSVLSYEQYFGPGTRLTVT.

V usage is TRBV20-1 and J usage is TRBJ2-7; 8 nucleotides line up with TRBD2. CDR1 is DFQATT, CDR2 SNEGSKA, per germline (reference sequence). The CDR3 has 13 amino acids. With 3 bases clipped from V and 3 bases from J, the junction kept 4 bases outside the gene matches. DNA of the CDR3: TGCAGTGCTAGTCCACTAGCGGACTACGAGCAGTACTTC. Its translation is CSASPLADYEQYF.

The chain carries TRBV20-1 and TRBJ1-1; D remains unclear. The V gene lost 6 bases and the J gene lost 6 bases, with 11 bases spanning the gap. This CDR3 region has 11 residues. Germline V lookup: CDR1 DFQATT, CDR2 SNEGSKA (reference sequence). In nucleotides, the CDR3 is TGCAGTGCCGATCCGGGAGCTGAAGCTTTCTTT. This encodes CSADPGAEAFF.

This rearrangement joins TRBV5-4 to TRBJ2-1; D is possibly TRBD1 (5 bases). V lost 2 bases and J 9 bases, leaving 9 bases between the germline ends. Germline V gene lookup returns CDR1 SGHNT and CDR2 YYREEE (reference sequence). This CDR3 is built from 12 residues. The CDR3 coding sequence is TGTGCCAGCAGCTTAGGGGAAGGTGAGCAGTTCTTC. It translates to CASSLGEGEQFF.

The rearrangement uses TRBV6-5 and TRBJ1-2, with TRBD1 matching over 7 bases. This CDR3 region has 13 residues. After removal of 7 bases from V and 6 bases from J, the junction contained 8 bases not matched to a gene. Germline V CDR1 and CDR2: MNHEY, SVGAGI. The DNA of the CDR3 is TGTGCCAGCACCATGAGAGGGACAGATGGCTACACCTTC. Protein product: CASTMRGTDGYTF.

The CDR3 loop reads CAISESKAGGMENYGYTF. CDR3 nucleotides: TGTGCCATCAGTGAGTCGAAGGCAGGGGGGATGGAGAACTATGGCTACACCTTC. The genes are TRBV10-3 and TRBJ1-2; TRBD1 agrees at 7 bases. V lost 0 bases, J lost 2 bases, and 12 bases stayed unmatched. From germline, CDR1 is ENHRY and CDR2 SYGVKD. This CDR3 has 18 residues.

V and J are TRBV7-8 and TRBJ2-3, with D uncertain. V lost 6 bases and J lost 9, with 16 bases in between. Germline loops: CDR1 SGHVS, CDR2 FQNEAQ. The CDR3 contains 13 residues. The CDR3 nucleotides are TGTGCCAGCAGTTCGACTCCCTCCGGGACGCAGTATTTT. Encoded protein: CASSSTPSGTQYF. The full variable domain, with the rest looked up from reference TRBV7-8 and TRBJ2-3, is GAGVSQSPRYKVAKRGQDVALRCDPISGHVSLFWYQQALGQGPEFLTYFQNEAQLDKSGLPSDRFFAERPEGSVSTLKIQRTQQEDSAVYLCASSSTPSGTQYFGPGTRLTVL.

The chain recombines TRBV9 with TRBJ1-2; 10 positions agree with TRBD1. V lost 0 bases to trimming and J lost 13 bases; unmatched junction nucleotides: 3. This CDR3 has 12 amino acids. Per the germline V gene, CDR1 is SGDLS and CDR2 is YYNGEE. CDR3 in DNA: TGTGCCAGCAGCGTAGGGGACAGGGGTTTCACCTTC. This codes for CASSVGDRGFTF. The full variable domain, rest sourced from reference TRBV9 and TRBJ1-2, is DSGVTQTPKHLITATGQRVTLRCSPRSGDLSVYWYQQSLDQGLQFLIQYYNGEERAKGNILERFSAQQFPDLHSELNLSSLELGDSALYFCASSVGDRGFTFGSGTRLTVV.

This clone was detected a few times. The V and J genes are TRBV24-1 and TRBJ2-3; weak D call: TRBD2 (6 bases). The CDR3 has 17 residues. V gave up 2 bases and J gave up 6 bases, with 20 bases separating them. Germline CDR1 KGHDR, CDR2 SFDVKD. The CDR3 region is CATSDSKAPGSGDTQYF. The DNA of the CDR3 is TGTGCCACCAGTGATTCAAAAGCCCCCGGGAGCGGGGATACGCAGTATTTT.

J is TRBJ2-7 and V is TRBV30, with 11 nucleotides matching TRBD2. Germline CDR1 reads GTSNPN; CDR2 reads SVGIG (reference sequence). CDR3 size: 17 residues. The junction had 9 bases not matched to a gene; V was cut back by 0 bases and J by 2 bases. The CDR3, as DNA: TGTGCCTGGAGTGTAGCCCCACTAGCGGGAGTTCCCTACGAGCAGTACTTC. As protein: CAWSVAPLAGVPYEQYF.

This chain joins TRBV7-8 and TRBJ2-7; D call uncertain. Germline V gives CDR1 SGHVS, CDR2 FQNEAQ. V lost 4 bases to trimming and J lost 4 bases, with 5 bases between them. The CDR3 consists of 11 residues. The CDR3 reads CASSSTYEQYF. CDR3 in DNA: TGTGCCAGCAGCTCAACTTACGAGCAGTACTTC.

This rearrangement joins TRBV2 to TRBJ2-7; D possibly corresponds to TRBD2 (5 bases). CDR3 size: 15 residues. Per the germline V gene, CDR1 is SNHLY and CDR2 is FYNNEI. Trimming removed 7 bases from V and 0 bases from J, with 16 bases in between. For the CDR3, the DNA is TGTGCCAGCACCTTCAGCGGCCCCGACTCCTACGAGCAGTACTTC. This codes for CASTFSGPDSYEQYF.

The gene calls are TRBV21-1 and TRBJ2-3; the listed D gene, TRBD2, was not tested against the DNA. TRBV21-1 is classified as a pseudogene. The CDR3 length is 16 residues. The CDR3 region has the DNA TGTGCCAGCAGCATCCGGGCCGGAGGGGATACAGATACGCAGTATTTT. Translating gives CASSIRAGGDTDTQYF.